The sequence of this T cell receptor beta chain was determined in a study of human T cells and chemical hapten exposure. TCRdb fed the RACE reads into MiXCR, producing one record per CDR3 protein. The sample gives tens of thousands of distinct CDR3 sequences, roughly 9.9% of which show up once; 11% to 15% is in the top ten. At least ten counts were recorded for this clonotype. The time point denotes: pre-sensitization, week 0. Treatment: therapeutic diphenylcyclopropenone sensitization with weekly scalp DPC. The CDR3 is 15 amino acids. V lost 0 bases and J lost 8, with 19 bases in between. Looked up from germline, CDR1 is GTSNPN and CDR2 is SVGIG (reference sequence).

V gene TRBV30 combines with J gene TRBJ1-1, with D unresolved. This sequence originates from a woman aged 35 to 49 with alopecia areata. Some clones in this sample may be carry-over from other donors' samples. The sequencing here drew on whole blood, taken in connection with sensitization to the hapten diphenylcyclopropenone (DPC). The CDR3 region is CAWSVLASALMEAFF. Written as DNA, the CDR3 is TGTGCCTGGAGTGTACTGGCAAGCGCCTTGATGGAAGCTTTCTTT.